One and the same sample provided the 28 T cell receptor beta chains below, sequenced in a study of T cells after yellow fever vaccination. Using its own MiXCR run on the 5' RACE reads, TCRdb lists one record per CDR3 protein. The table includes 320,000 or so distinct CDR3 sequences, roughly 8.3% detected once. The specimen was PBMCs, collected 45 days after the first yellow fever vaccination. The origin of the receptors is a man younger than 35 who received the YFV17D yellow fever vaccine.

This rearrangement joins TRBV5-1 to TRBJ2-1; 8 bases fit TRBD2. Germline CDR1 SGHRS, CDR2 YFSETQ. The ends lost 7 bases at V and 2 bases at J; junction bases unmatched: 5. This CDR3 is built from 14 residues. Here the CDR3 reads CASGASGPYNEQFF. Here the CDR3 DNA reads TGCGCCAGCGGGGCTAGCGGGCCCTACAATGAGCAGTTCTTC.

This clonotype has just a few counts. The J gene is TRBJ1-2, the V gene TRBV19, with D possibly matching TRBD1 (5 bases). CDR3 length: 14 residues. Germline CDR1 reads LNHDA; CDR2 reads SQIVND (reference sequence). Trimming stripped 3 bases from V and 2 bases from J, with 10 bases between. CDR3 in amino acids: CASSMGELNYGYTF. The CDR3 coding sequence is TGTGCCAGTAGTATGGGGGAATTAAACTATGGCTACACCTTC.

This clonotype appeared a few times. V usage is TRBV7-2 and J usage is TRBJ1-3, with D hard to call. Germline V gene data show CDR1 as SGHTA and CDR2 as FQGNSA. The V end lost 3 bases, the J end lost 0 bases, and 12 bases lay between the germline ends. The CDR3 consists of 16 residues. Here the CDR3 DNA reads TGTGCCAGCAGCTTCTTTGGGGAAGACTCTGGAAACACCATATATTTT. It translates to CASSFFGEDSGNTIYF.

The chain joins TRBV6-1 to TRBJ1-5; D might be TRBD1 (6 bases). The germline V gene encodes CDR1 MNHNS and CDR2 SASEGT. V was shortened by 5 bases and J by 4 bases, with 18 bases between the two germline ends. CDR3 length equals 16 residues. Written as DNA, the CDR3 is TGTGCCAGCAGTCGACTAGCTGGGACACCTAATCAGCCCCAGCATTTT. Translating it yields CASSRLAGTPNQPQHF.

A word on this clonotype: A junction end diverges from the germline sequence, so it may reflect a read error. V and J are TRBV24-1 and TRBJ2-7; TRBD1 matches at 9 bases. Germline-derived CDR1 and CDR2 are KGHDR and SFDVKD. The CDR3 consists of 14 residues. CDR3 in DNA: TGTGCCACCAGTGATTCCGGGGACAGGGTCTGGGAGTTCTTC. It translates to CATSDSGDRVWEFF.

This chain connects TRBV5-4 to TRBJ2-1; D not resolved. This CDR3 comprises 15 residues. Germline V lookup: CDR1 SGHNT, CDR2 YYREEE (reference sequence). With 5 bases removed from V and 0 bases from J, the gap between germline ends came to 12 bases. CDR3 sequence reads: CASRSGSSSYNEQFF. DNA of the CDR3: TGTGCCAGCAGATCAGGTAGCAGCTCCTACAATGAGCAGTTCTTC.

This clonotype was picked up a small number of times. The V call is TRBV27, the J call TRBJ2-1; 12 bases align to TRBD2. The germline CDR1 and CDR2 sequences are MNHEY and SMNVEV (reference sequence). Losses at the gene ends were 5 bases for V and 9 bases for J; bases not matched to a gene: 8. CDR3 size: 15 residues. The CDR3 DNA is TGTGCCAGCAGTCCGCTAGCGGGGGGGCACTTTGAGCAGTTCTTC. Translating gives CASSPLAGGHFEQFF.

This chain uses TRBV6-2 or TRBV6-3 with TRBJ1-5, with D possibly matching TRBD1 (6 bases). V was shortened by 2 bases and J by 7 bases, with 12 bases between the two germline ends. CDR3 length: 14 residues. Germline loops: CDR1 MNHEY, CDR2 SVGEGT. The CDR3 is CASSYIGGSQPQHF. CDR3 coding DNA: TGTGCCAGCAGTTACATCGGGGGCTCCCAGCCCCAGCATTTT.

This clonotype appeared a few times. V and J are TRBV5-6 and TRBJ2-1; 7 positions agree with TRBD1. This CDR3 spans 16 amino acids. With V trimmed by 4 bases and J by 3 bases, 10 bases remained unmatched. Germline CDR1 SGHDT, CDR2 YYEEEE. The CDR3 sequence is CASSGSRTGYYNEQFF. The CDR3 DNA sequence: TGTGCCAGCAGCGGATCCCGGACAGGCTACTACAATGAGCAGTTCTTC.

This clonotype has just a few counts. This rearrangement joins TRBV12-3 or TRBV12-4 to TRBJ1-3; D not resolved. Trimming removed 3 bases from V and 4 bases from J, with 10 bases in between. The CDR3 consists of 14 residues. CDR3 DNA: TGTGCCAGCAGTTTTACGTCCCCCGGAAACACCATATATTTT. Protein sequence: CASSFTSPGNTIYF.

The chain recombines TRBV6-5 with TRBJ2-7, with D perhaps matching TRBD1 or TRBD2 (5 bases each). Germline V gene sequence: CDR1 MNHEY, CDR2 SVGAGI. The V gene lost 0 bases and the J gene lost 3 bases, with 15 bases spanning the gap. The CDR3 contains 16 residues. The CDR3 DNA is TGTGCCAGCAGTTACTCGGGTCCAGGGAGAGGCTACGAGCAGTACTTC. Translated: CASSYSGPGRGYEQYF.

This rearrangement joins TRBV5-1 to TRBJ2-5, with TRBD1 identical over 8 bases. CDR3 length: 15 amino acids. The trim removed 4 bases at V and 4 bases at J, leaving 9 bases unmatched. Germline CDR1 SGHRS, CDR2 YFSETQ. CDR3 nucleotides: TGCGCCAGCAGCACCGCAGGGGGCTGGGGAGAGACCCAGTACTTC. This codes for CASSTAGGWGETQYF.

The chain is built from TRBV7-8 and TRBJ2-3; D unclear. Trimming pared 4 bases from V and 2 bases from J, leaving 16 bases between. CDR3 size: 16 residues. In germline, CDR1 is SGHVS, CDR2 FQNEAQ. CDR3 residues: CASSYPGGVDTDTQYF. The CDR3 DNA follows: TGTGCCAGCAGCTACCCCGGTGGGGTGGACACAGATACGCAGTATTTT.

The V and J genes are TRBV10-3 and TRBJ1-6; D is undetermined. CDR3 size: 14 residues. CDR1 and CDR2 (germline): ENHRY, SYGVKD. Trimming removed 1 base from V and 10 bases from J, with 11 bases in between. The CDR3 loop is CAISEFEGRSPLHF. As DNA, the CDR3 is TGTGCCATCAGTGAGTTTGAGGGTCGCTCACCCCTCCACTTT.

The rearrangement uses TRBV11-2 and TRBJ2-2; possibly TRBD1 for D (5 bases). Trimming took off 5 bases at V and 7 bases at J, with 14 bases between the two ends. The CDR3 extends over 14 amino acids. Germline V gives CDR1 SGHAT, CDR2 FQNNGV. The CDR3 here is CASSPNRRDGELFF. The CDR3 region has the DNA TGTGCCAGCAGCCCAAACCGCAGGGACGGGGAGCTGTTTTTT.

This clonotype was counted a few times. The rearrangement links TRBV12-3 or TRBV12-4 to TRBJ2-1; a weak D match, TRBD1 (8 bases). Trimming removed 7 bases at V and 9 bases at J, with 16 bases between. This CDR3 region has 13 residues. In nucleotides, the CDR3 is TGTGCCAGCATCAATTACAGGGGGGGTGAGCAGTTCTTC. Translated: CASINYRGGEQFF.

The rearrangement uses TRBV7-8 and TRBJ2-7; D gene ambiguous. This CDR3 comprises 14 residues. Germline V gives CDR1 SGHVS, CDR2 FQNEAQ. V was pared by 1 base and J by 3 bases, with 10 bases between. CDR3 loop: CASSLVPSFYEQYV. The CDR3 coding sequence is TGTGCCAGCAGCTTAGTGCCCAGCTTCTACGAGCAGTACGTC.

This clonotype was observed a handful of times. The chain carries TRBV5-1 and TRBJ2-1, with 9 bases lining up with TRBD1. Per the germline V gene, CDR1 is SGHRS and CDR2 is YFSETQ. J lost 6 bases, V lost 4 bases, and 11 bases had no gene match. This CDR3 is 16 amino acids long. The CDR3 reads CASSVTGTGYANEQFF. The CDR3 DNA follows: TGCGCCAGCAGCGTCACCGGGACAGGGTATGCCAATGAGCAGTTCTTC.

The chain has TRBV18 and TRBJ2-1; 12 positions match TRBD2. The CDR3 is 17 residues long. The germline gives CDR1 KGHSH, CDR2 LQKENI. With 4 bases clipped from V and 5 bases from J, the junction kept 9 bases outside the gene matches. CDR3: CASSLITGLAGNNEQFF. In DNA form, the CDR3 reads TGTGCCAGCTCACTTATAACAGGACTAGCGGGGAACAATGAGCAGTTCTTC.

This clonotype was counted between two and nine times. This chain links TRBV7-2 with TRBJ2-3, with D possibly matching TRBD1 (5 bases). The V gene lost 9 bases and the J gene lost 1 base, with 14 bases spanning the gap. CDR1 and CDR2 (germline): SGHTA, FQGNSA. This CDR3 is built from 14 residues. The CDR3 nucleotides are TGTGCCAGTAAGGGGCAGAGAGGCACAGATACGCAGTATTTT. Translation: CASKGQRGTDTQYF.

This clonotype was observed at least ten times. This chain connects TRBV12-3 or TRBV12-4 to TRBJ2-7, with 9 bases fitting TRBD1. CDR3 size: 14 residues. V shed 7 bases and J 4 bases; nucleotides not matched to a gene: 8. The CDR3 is CASTSGQGRYEQYF. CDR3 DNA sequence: TGTGCCAGCACCTCTGGACAGGGGCGGTACGAGCAGTACTTC.

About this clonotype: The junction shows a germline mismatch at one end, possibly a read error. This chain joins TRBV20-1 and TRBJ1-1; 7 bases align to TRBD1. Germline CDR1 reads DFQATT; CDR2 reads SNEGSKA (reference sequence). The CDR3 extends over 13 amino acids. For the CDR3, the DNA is TGCAGTGTTCCAGGGGGGTGGAACACTGAAGCTCTCTTT. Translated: CSVPGGWNTEALF.

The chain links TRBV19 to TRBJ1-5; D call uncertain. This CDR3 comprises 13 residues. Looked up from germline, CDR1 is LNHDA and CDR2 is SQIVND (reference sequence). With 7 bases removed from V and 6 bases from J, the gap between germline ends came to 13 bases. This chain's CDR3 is CASTRGVGQPQHF. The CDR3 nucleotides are TGTGCCAGTACGCGGGGAGTGGGTCAGCCCCAGCATTTT.

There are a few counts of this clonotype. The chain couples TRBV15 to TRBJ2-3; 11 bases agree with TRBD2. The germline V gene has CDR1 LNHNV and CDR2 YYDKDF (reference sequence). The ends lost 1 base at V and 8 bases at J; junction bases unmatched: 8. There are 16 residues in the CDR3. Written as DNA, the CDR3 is TGTGCCACCAGCAGAGTGCTAGCGGGGGGTATGAGTACGCAGTATTTT. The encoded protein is CATSRVLAGGMSTQYF.

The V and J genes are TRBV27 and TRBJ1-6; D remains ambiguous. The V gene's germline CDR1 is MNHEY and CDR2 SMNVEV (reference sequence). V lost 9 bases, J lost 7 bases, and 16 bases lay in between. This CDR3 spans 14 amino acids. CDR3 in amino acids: CARQYRAENSPLHF. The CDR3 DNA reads TGTGCCAGACAGTACCGGGCCGAAAATTCACCCCTCCACTTT.

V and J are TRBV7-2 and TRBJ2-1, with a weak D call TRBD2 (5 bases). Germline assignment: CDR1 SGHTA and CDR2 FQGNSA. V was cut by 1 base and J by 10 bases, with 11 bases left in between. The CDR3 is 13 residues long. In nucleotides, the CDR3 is TGTGCCAGCAGCTTAGAACCGGGAAGCGAGCAGTTCTTC. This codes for CASSLEPGSEQFF.

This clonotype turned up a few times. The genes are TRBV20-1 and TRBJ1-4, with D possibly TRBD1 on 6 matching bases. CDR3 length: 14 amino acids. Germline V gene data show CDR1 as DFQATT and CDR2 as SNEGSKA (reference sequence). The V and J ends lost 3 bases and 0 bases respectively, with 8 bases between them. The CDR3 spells CSARGGPTNEKLFF. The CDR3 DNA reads TGCAGTGCTAGGGGGGGCCCAACTAATGAAAAACTGTTTTTT.

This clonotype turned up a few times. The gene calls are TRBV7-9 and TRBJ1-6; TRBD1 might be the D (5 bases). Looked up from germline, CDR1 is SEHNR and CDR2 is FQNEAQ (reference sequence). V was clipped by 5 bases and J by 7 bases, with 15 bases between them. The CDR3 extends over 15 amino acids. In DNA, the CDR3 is TGTGCCAGCAGCGCCTCAGGGAGAGCAAATTCACCCCTCCACTTT. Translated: CASSASGRANSPLHF. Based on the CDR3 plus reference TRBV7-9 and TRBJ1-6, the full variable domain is DTGVSQNPRHKITKRGQNVTFRCDPISEHNRLYWYRQTLGQGPEFLTYFQNEAQLEKSRLLSDRFSAERPKGSFSTLEIQRTEQGDSAMYLCASSASGRANSPLHFGNGTRLTVT.